The T cell receptor (beta chain) described here comes from a study of beta chain features in type 1 diabetes. Study-level background: Comparable age, gender and cell yields were observed in patients relative to healthy donors.

The authors took one heparinised blood draw, averaging about 116 mL, from each donor. Germline V gene data show CDR1 as MNHEY and CDR2 as SVGAGI. This CDR3 region has 15 residues. Deletions cut 0 bases from V and 2 bases from J, with 11 bases between. This clone appeared a few times. TCRB transcripts that were expressed got sequenced, as all of the isolated RNA had been reverse transcribed. Profiled with immunoSEQ multiplex PCR; TCRdb holds only in-frame clones, not every one. Counted here are under 450,000 clones, around 15% occurring once; the ten biggest clones make up 0.019%. This receptor was obtained from a woman aged 18-30 years in good health. Sequenced sample: naive CD4+ T cells from blood. V usage is TRBV6-5 and J usage is TRBJ2-7, with D unclear. CDR3 DNA sequence: TGTGCCAGCAGTTACTCGAGGTTCCTCGCCTACGAGCAGTACTTC. Translation: CASSYSRFLAYEQYF.